This TCR beta chain derives from a study of cytomegalovirus exposure and HLA in healthy donors. The PCR ran on 60 Vbeta and 13 Jbeta primers. Profiling relied on immunoSEQ multiplex PCR, and the TCRdb table lists in-frame clones only, not all of them. The sample yields about 150,000 clones, less than 9.5% seen once. The CDR3 contains 17 residues. V shed 0 bases and J 5 bases; nucleotides not matched to a gene: 11. Germline V gene lookup returns CDR1 LNHDA and CDR2 SQIVND (reference sequence). The sample was PBMCs. The chain is built from TRBV19 and TRBJ1-1; 8 positions agree with TRBD1. This sequence was found in a male donor in good health and CMV-seronegative. The CDR3 DNA follows: TGTGCCAGTAGTATAGATCGTTGGCAGGGGGCGAGGACTGAAGCTTTCTTT. Amino acid sequence: CASSIDRWQGARTEAFF.